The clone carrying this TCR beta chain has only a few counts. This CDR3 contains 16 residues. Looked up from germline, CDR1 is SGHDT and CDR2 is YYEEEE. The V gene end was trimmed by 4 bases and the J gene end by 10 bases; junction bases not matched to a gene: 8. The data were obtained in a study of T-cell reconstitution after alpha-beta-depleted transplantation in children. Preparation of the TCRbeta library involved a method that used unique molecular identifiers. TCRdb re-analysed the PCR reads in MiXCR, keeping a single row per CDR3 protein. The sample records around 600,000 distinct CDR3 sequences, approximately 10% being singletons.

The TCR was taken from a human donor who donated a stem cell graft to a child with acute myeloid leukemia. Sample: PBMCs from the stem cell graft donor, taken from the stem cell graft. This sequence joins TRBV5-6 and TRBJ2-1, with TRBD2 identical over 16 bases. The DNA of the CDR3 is TGTGCCAGCAGCATCCCCGGGACTAGCGGGAGGGGGGAGCAGTTCTTC. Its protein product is CASSIPGTSGRGEQFF. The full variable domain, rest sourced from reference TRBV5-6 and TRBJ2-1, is DAGVTQSPTHLIKTRGQQVTLRCSPKSGHDTVSWYQQALGQGPQFIFQYYEEEERQRGNFPDRFSGHQFPNYSSELNVNALLLGDSALYLCASSIPGTSGRGEQFFGPGTRLTVL.